These 17 T cell receptor beta chains were sequenced from one sample in a study of beta chain features in type 1 diabetes. Expressed TCRB transcripts were sequenced because the entire RNA isolate underwent reverse transcription. TCRdb keeps only in-frame clones here, not all; method: immunoSEQ multiplex PCR. Of about 400,000 clones listed, roughly 12% were seen once; the top ten hold about 0.017%. Sequenced: naive CD4+ T cells from blood. The receptors here all came from a man aged 18 to 29 in good health.

The table lists this clone with a few counts. This chain joins TRBV7-9 and TRBJ2-7, with TRBD1 matching 8 bases. The CDR3 sequence is 13 residues long. Germline CDR1 SEHNR, CDR2 FQNEAQ (reference sequence). V dropped 7 bases and J dropped 3; count of bases not matched to a gene: 5. The CDR3 DNA follows: TGTGCCAGCAACACCGGACAGGGCTACGAGCAGTACTTC. This translates into CASNTGQGYEQYF.

The chain links TRBV5-1 to TRBJ2-7, with TRBD1 matching 7 bases. From germline, CDR1 is SGHRS and CDR2 YFSETQ. The CDR3 length is 15 residues. V lost 0 bases, J lost 2 bases, and 5 bases stayed unmatched. This CDR3 is CASSLAGQNAYEQYF. DNA for the CDR3: TGCGCCAGCAGCTTGGCGGGACAGAACGCCTACGAGCAGTACTTC.

The sample holds a few counts of this clone. V and J are TRBV4-3 and TRBJ2-3, with 13 nucleotides matching TRBD2. Germline values: CDR1 LGHNA, CDR2 YSLEER. V shed 4 bases and J 7 bases; nucleotides not matched to a gene: 8. The CDR3 covers 16 residues. The CDR3 spells CASSLGLAGITNTQYF. The CDR3 coding sequence is TGCGCCAGCAGCCTGGGACTAGCGGGAATCACCAATACGCAGTATTTT.

This clone was detected a few times. The rearrangement uses TRBV7-2 and TRBJ2-1, with TRBD2 matching over 9 bases. Germline V CDR1 and CDR2: SGHTA, FQGNSA. The CDR3 sequence is 14 residues long. The ends lost 5 bases at V and 5 bases at J; junction bases unmatched: 4. CDR3 amino acids: CASSRTSVNNEQFF. The CDR3 DNA follows: TGTGCCAGCAGCCGGACTAGCGTTAACAATGAGCAGTTCTTC.

This clone was observed a handful of times. V gene TRBV19 combines with J gene TRBJ2-5, with TRBD2 identical over 11 bases. V shed 3 bases, J shed 2 bases, and the junction held 5 bases outside the gene matches. The CDR3 runs to 16 residues. Germline CDR1 LNHDA, CDR2 SQIVND (reference sequence). CDR3 loop: CASSMSGLAVQETQYF. CDR3 sequence (DNA): TGTGCCAGTAGTATGTCGGGACTAGCGGTTCAAGAGACCCAGTACTTC. The entire variable domain, with the rest obtained from reference TRBV19 and TRBJ2-5, is as follows: DGGITQSPKYLFRKEGQNVTLSCEQNLNHDAMYWYRQDPGQGLRLIYYSQIVNDFQKGDIAEGYSVSREKKESFPLTVTSAQKNPTAFYLCASSMSGLAVQETQYFGPGTRLLVL.

This rearrangement joins TRBV5-1 to TRBJ1-5; 9 positions agree with TRBD1. CDR3 length equals 14 residues. From germline, CDR1 is SGHRS and CDR2 YFSETQ. J lost 9 bases, V lost 0 bases, and 4 bases had no gene match. The CDR3 DNA reads TGCGCCAGCAGCTTGGGGACAGGGGAACCGCCCCAGCATTTT. Its protein is CASSLGTGEPPQHF.

The chain employs TRBV28 and TRBJ2-7; TRBD1 aligns across 9 bases. This CDR3 spans 16 amino acids. Germline V gene lookup returns CDR1 MDHEN and CDR2 SYDVKM. Trimming at V came to 8 bases and at J to 2 bases, leaving 13 bases not matched to a gene. The CDR3 DNA follows: TGTGCCAGCTTTGGGGAAACGGGACAGGGACCCTACGAGCAGTACTTC. It encodes CASFGETGQGPYEQYF. Together with reference TRBV28 and TRBJ2-7, the CDR3 gives the full variable domain: DVKVTQSSRYLVKRTGEKVFLECVQDMDHENMFWYRQDPGLGLRLIYFSYDVKMKEKGDIPEGYSVSREKKERFSLILESASTNQTSMYLCASFGETGQGPYEQYFGPGTRLTVT.

The chain uses TRBV18 and TRBJ2-7; 11 positions agree with TRBD1. The trim removed 6 bases at V and 6 bases at J, leaving 10 bases unmatched. CDR3 length equals 15 residues. The V gene's germline CDR1 is KGHSH and CDR2 LQKENI. The CDR3 nucleotides read TGTGCCAGCTCCCAGGGGGGACAGGGGGTATCCGAGCAGTACTTC. It is translated as CASSQGGQGVSEQYF.

This clone was counted between two and nine times. Other DNA sequences within the sample encode an identical CDR3. V usage is TRBV5-1 and J usage is TRBJ1-1; D might be TRBD1 (5 bases). Germline assignment: CDR1 SGHRS and CDR2 YFSETQ. This CDR3 spans 13 amino acids. V dropped 2 bases and J dropped 4 bases, with 9 bases sitting between them. The CDR3 reads CASSLLGGTEAFF. Here the CDR3 DNA reads TGCGCCAGCAGCTTATTGGGGGGCACTGAAGCTTTCTTT.

V is TRBV9 and J is TRBJ2-1, with TRBD2 matching 8 bases. The CDR3 sequence is 14 residues long. Germline trimming cut 3 bases from V and 8 bases from J; bases unmatched to any gene: 7. From germline, CDR1 is SGDLS and CDR2 YYNGEE. The CDR3 DNA sequence: TGTGCCAGCAGCGCTCGGGAGGGCGGGGATGAGCAGTTCTTC. Protein: CASSAREGGDEQFF.

CDR3 loop: CASSLGPTGNTEAFF. In DNA form, the CDR3 reads TGTGCCAGCAGCTTAGGGCCCACGGGTAACACTGAAGCTTTCTTT. This rearrangement joins TRBV7-9 to TRBJ1-1; D unclear. CDR1 and CDR2 from the germline V gene are SEHNR and FQNEAQ (reference sequence). The CDR3 runs to 15 residues. V lost 1 base to trimming and J lost 2 bases, with 11 bases between them.

The V gene is TRBV28, the J gene TRBJ1-2, with TRBD1 as a possible D gene (5 bases). Germline CDR1 MDHEN, CDR2 SYDVKM. Trimming took off 5 bases at V and 5 bases at J, with 18 bases between the two ends. The CDR3 totals 15 residues. The chain's CDR3 is CASSPRATETYGYTF. In DNA form, the CDR3 reads TGTGCCAGCAGTCCTAGGGCGACAGAAACATATGGCTACACCTTC.

V is TRBV2 and J is TRBJ2-7, with 7 bases matching TRBD2. The J segment lost 0 bases and the V segment lost 4 bases, leaving 9 bases of the junction unmatched. The germline CDR1 and CDR2 sequences are SNHLY and FYNNEI. The CDR3 length is 16 residues. The chain's CDR3 is CASSALVGRISYEQYF. CDR3 in DNA: TGTGCCAGCAGTGCCCTCGTCGGGAGGATCTCCTACGAGCAGTACTTC.

This clone was recorded a few times. The V gene is TRBV7-9, the J gene TRBJ2-1; 9 nucleotides agree with TRBD2. Trimming took 5 bases from V and 8 from J; bases not matched to a gene: 10. CDR3 length: 15 residues. CDR1 SEHNR and CDR2 FQNEAQ come from the germline V gene (reference sequence). CDR3 region: CASSPGAGGRDEQFF. Written as DNA, the CDR3 is TGTGCCAGCAGCCCTGGAGCGGGGGGTAGGGATGAGCAGTTCTTC.

V and J are TRBV5-4 and TRBJ1-4; 10 bases agree with TRBD1. This CDR3 contains 14 residues. Trimming took 0 bases from V and 8 from J; bases not matched to a gene: 1. Germline CDR1 SGHNT, CDR2 YYREEE (reference sequence). CDR3 sequence reads: CASSLGDRGEKLFF. The CDR3, as DNA: TGTGCCAGCAGCTTGGGGGACAGGGGAGAAAAACTGTTTTTT.

The chain links TRBV5-4 to TRBJ1-2; 7 bases line up with TRBD1. CDR1 and CDR2 (germline): SGHNT, YYREEE (reference sequence). The CDR3 runs to 13 residues. V lost 4 bases, J lost 3 bases, and 3 bases stayed unmatched. CDR3 bases: TGTGCCAGCAGCGAAGACAGGGACTATGGCTACACCTTC. Its translation: CASSEDRDYGYTF.

This chain uses TRBV6-1 with TRBJ1-1; 8 bases agree with TRBD1. V lost 1 base to trimming and J lost 4 bases; unmatched junction nucleotides: 2. The CDR3 runs 14 residues. Germline values: CDR1 MNHNS, CDR2 SASEGT. This chain's CDR3 is CASSEGDRGTEAFF. Here the CDR3 DNA reads TGTGCCAGCAGTGAAGGTGACAGGGGCACTGAAGCTTTCTTT.